This is a list of T cell receptor beta chains from one sample in a study of T-cell memory formation after mild COVID-19. TCRdb re-called the 5' RACE reads with MiXCR, one entry per CDR3 protein. The sample consists of fewer than 450,000 distinct CDR3 sequences, roughly 24% of them appearing once. Sequencing used PBMCs or a T cell subset sorted from them (not recorded which). The receptors stem from an adult woman who had mild COVID-19 (a few samples of this study predate the infection). Cell type and time point are not known. CDR3s include the opening cysteine and the closing phenylalanine or tryptophan. The D gene is left open where the match is weak. Clone sizes are given selectively: once, few, many, or a class where the clone is expanded.

D,J,V,size,DNA,CDR3
.,TRBJ1-5,TRBV20-1,few,TGCAGTGCTAGAGATCGCAGTAAAAGCAATCAGCCCCAGCATTTT,CSARDRSKSNQPQHF
TRBD2,TRBJ2-7,TRBV7-2,.,TGTGCCAGCAGCTTAGGGTGGTTAGCGGGATACGAGCAGTACTTC,CASSLGWLAGYEQYF
TRBD2,TRBJ2-3,TRBV10-3,.,TGTGCCATCAGTGAGTGGGCTAGCGGGGACACAGATACGCAGTATTTT,CAISEWASGDTDTQYF
.,TRBJ2-2,TRBV9,.,TGTGCCAGCAGCGTAGAAGGGTCCACCGGGGAGCTGTTTTTT,CASSVEGSTGELFF
.,TRBJ2-2,TRBV12-3/TRBV12-4,.,TGTGCCAGCAGTTTCGTACAGGGTCCCGGGAAGCTGTTTTTT,CASSFVQGPGKLFF
.,TRBJ1-5,TRBV4-1,.,TGCGCCAGCAGCCAACCTAGCGGGGTAGGCAATCAGCCCCAGCATTTT,CASSQPSGVGNQPQHF
.,TRBJ2-2,TRBV27,few,TGTGCCACCCAAGATGTCGGTAGGACCGGGGAGCTGTTTTTT,CATQDVGRTGELFF
.,TRBJ2-3,TRBV18,few,TGTGCCAGCTCACCACCCAGGGGGGGACTAGGCACAGATACGCAGTATTTT,CASSPPRGGLGTDTQYF
TRBD1,TRBJ1-4,TRBV7-9,.,TGTGCCAGCAGCCAATCGATACAGGGGGCTAATGAAAAACTGTTTTTT,CASSQSIQGANEKLFF
TRBD1,TRBJ1-2,TRBV5-1,.,TGCGCCAGCAGCGTCGGGACAGGGCTCTATGGCTACACCTTC,CASSVGTGLYGYTF
.,TRBJ2-1,TRBV20-1,.,TGCAGTGCCACACGACCCAGGTCCTACAATGAGCAGTTCTTC,CSATRPRSYNEQFF
.,TRBJ1-3,TRBV10-3,.,TGTGCCTCGCAGTGGGGCGGGGATCGGTCTGGAAACACCATATATTTT,CASQWGGDRSGNTIYF
TRBD1,TRBJ2-1,TRBV5-1,.,TGCGCCAGCAGCTCAACCCGGGACAGCAGTAACAATGAGCAGTTCTTC,CASSSTRDSSNNEQFF
TRBD2,TRBJ2-7,TRBV11-2,few,TGTGCCAGCAGCTTAGATCCAGCGGGGGGGCACGAGCAGTACTTC,CASSLDPAGGHEQYF
TRBD1,TRBJ1-1,TRBV6-5,few,TGTGCCAGCAGTTACTCCGGGACAGGGGGGAATGAAGCTTTCTTT,CASSYSGTGGNEAFF
TRBD1,TRBJ2-7,TRBV7-3,.,TGTGCCAGCAGCTTAACCGGGACAGGGAATCACGAGCAGTACTTC,CASSLTGTGNHEQYF
.,TRBJ1-2,TRBV20-1,few,TGCAGTGCTATAAACCAGGACTTAAACTATGGCTACACCTTC,CSAINQDLNYGYTF
.,TRBJ2-5,TRBV7-2,few,TGTGCCAGCAGCTCAACAGGGTCGCAACAGACCCAGTACTTC,CASSSTGSQQTQYF
TRBD1,TRBJ2-2,TRBV7-6,.,TGTGCCAGCAGCTTACCCCGGACAGGGGCCTTGAACACCGGGGAGCTGTTTTTT,CASSLPRTGALNTGELFF
.,TRBJ2-3,TRBV7-9,.,TGTGCCAGCAGCCTACGCAGGCTTCTCACAGATACGCAGTATTTT,CASSLRRLLTDTQYF
.,TRBJ2-7,TRBV11-2,few,TGTGCCAGCAGCTTAGTGATCCGGAACGGAGAGCAGTACTTC,CASSLVIRNGEQYF
.,TRBJ2-1,TRBV7-6,many,TGTGCCAGCAGCTCTAGCACTAGCTCCTACAATGAGCAGTTCTTC,CASSSSTSSYNEQFF
.,TRBJ1-1,TRBV6-2/TRBV6-3,.,TGTGCCAGCAGTGCCCGGGTCGACTACACTGAAGCTTTCTTT,CASSARVDYTEAFF
TRBD1,TRBJ1-1,TRBV5-1,.,TGCGCCAGCAGCCGGTCAACAGGGGCGGACGGGAACACTGAAGCTTTCTTT,CASSRSTGADGNTEAFF
TRBD2,TRBJ2-1,TRBV12-3/TRBV12-4,few,TGTGCCATCCTAGGGACTAGCGGGGACCCTAACAATGAGCAGTTCTTC,CAILGTSGDPNNEQFF
.,TRBJ2-3,TRBV9,few,TGTGCCAGCAGCCCCTCTGTCGGGGGGCACGGCACAGATACGCAGTATTTT,CASSPSVGGHGTDTQYF